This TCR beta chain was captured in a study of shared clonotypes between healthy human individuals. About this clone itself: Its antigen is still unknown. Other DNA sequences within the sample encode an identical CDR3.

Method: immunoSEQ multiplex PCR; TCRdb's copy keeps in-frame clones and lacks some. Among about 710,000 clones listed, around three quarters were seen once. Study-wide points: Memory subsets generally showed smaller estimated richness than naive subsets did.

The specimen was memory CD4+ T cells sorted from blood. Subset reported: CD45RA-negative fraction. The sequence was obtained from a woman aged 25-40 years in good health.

CDR3 in DNA: TGTGCCAGCAGTCTTAGGGGAGGAAGCACAGATACGCAGTATTTT. It encodes CASSLRGGSTDTQYF. This chain joins TRBV28 and TRBJ2-3; possibly TRBD2 for D (6 bases). V was clipped by 5 bases and J by 0 bases, with 12 bases between them. Germline lookup yields CDR1 MDHEN and CDR2 SYDVKM. CDR3 length: 15 amino acids.